This TCR beta chain was sequenced during a study of blood T cell repertoires in COVID-19. Turning to the study itself: Both acute and convalescent COVID-19 samples were obtained from the United States, Italy and Spain.

Profiled with immunoSEQ multiplex PCR; TCRdb holds only in-frame clones, not every one. The sample consists of about 80,000 clones, about 91% of them appearing once. CDR1 is SGHTS, CDR2 YDEGEE, per germline. The CDR3 has 17 amino acids. Trimming cost V 4 bases and J 2 bases; bases outside gene matches: 9. The receptor comes from an elderly woman with acute or convalescent COVID-19. Sequenced sample: peripheral blood. The rearrangement uses TRBV5-8 and TRBJ2-1, with TRBD2 identical over 10 bases. The CDR3 DNA sequence: TGTGCCAGCAGCCTCACGCCCGGGACTAGCGCCTACAATGAGCAGTTCTTC. This sequence encodes CASSLTPGTSAYNEQFF.